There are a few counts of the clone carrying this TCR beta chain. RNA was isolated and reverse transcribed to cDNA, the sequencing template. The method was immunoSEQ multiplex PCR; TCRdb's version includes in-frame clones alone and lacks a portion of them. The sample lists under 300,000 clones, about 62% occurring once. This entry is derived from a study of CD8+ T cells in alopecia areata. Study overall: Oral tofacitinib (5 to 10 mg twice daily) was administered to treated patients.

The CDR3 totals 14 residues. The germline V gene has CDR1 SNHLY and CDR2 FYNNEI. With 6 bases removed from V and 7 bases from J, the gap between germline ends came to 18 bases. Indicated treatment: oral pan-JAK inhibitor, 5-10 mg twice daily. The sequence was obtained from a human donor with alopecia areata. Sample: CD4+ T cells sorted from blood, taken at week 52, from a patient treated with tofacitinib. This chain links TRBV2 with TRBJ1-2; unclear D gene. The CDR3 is CASSLEGRGSGYTF. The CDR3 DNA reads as TGTGCCAGCAGCTTGGAAGGACGGGGTTCTGGCTACACCTTC.